Shown below are 19 T cell receptor beta chains from a single sample sequenced in a study of T cell repertoires in cytomegalovirus infection. TCRdb recomputed calls from the reads with MiXCR, one row per CDR3 protein. Altogether about 500,000 distinct CDR3 sequences are present, 30% to 35% being singletons, with the ten largest covering 17%. Their antigens remain unidentified. The sequencing here drew on cultured PBMCs, taken from culture after CMV antigen stimulation. The receptors originated from a human donor in good health (CMV status not recorded). Some clones in this sample may be carry-over from other donors' samples.

This clonotype was detected many times. The gene calls are TRBV7-6 and TRBJ2-3; TRBD2 matches at 10 bases. CDR1 SGHVS and CDR2 FNYEAQ come from the germline V gene. Trimming removed 3 bases from V and 6 bases from J; junction bases left unmatched: 15. The CDR3 has 18 amino acids. The CDR3 loop is CASSFWDRGAGGPDTQYF. In DNA form, the CDR3 reads TGTGCCAGCAGCTTTTGGGACCGAGGAGCGGGAGGGCCGGATACGCAGTATTTT.

This chain connects TRBV27 to TRBJ2-6, with TRBD1 as a possible D gene (6 bases). This CDR3 has 17 amino acids. Germline CDR1 reads MNHEY; CDR2 reads SMNVEV (reference sequence). Trimming cost V 2 bases and J 4 bases, with 15 bases left between them. The CDR3 region is CASSLRPGAAGANVLTF. In DNA form, the CDR3 reads TGTGCCAGCAGTTTAAGGCCAGGGGCGGCGGGGGCCAACGTCCTGACTTTC. The full variable domain, completed using reference TRBV27 and TRBJ2-6, is EAQVTQNPRYLITVTGKKLTVTCSQNMNHEYMSWYRQDPGLGLRQIYYSMNVEVTDKGDVPEGYKVSRKEKRNFPLILESPSPNQTSLYFCASSLRPGAAGANVLTFGAGSRLTVL.

V and J are TRBV19 and TRBJ1-5; D gene unclear. The V and J ends lost 3 bases and 3 bases respectively, with 15 bases between them. Germline CDR1 LNHDA, CDR2 SQIVND (reference sequence). This CDR3 spans 16 amino acids. The DNA of the CDR3 is TGTGCCAGTAGTATTTATGAACTGACGGTCAATCAGCCCCAGCATTTT. It encodes CASSIYELTVNQPQHF.

This chain links TRBV12-3 or TRBV12-4 with TRBJ1-4, with D unclear. Trimming cost V 5 bases and J 7 bases, with 17 bases left between them. CDR3 length: 15 residues. The CDR3 reads CASSPSWIRSEKLFF. The CDR3 coding sequence is TGTGCCAGCAGTCCCAGTTGGATTCGTTCTGAAAAACTGTTTTTT.

The table lists this clonotype with a few counts. The V and J genes are TRBV6-1 and TRBJ2-1; TRBD2 aligns across 10 bases. The ends lost 7 bases at V and 5 bases at J; junction bases unmatched: 14. This CDR3 is 17 amino acids long. Germline lookup yields CDR1 MNHNS and CDR2 SASEGT. CDR3 region: CASTSVAGLAEHNEQFF. Written as DNA, the CDR3 is TGTGCCAGCACCTCCGTCGCCGGACTAGCGGAGCACAATGAGCAGTTCTTC.

The genes are TRBV6-1 and TRBJ2-1, with 10 bases lining up with TRBD2. There are 16 residues in the CDR3. Germline CDR1 MNHNS, CDR2 SASEGT. The ends lost 6 bases at V and 10 bases at J; junction bases unmatched: 15. In nucleotides, the CDR3 is TGTGCCAGCAGGAACCTAGCGGGGGCCCTTGCCATGGAGCAGTTCTTC. Amino acid sequence: CASRNLAGALAMEQFF.

This clonotype was seen ten or more times. The genes are TRBV7-2 and TRBJ2-2, with 13 bases aligning to TRBD2. This CDR3 is 17 amino acids long. The trim removed 5 bases at V and 5 bases at J, leaving 8 bases unmatched. Per the germline V gene, CDR1 is SGHTA and CDR2 is FQGNSA. In nucleotides, the CDR3 is TGTGCCAGCAGCGCACCCGGGACTAGCGGGAATACCGGGGAGCTGTTTTTT. Translating it yields CASSAPGTSGNTGELFF.

This clonotype was counted a few times. The chain employs TRBV19 and TRBJ1-5; D ambiguous. Trimming took 7 bases from V and 5 from J, leaving 0 bases between them. The CDR3 totals 9 residues. From germline, CDR1 is LNHDA and CDR2 SQIVND (reference sequence). The CDR3: CASNQPQHF. Here the CDR3 DNA reads TGTGCCAGTAATCAGCCCCAGCATTTT.

This chain links TRBV6-2 or TRBV6-3 with TRBJ2-1, with D perhaps TRBD1 (5 bases). Trimming removed 6 bases at V and 0 bases at J, with 18 bases between. This CDR3 comprises 17 residues. Germline V gene sequence: CDR1 MNHEY, CDR2 SVGEGT. The CDR3 reads CASSFSNHRSSYNEQFF. The CDR3, as DNA: TGTGCCAGCAGCTTCTCGAACCACAGGAGCTCCTACAATGAGCAGTTCTTC.

The table lists this clonotype with a few counts. The chain joins TRBV28 to TRBJ1-1, with 7 nucleotides matching TRBD1. The V and J ends lost 3 bases and 0 bases, in that order; junction bases with no gene match: 10. This CDR3 region has 17 residues. From germline, CDR1 is MDHEN and CDR2 SYDVKM. The CDR3 coding sequence is TGTGCCAGCAGTTTCCCCGGGACAGTAGGTATGAACACTGAAGCTTTCTTT. Protein sequence: CASSFPGTVGMNTEAFF.

The rearrangement links TRBV6-2 or TRBV6-3 to TRBJ2-7, with D perhaps TRBD2 (6 bases). This CDR3 is built from 16 residues. V lost 7 bases, J lost 3 bases, and 22 bases lay in between. From germline, CDR1 is MNHEY and CDR2 SVGEGT. The CDR3 sequence: CASNFRRGTGFYEQYV. The DNA for the CDR3 is TGTGCCAGCAATTTTCGACGCGGGACTGGCTTCTACGAGCAGTACGTC.

The genes are TRBV11-2 and TRBJ2-1, with D unclear. Per germline, CDR1 SGHAT and CDR2 FQNNGV. With 0 bases removed from V and 6 bases from J, the gap between germline ends came to 12 bases. CDR3 length equals 15 residues. CDR3 loop: CASSLELIPTNEQFF. The CDR3 DNA follows: TGTGCCAGCAGCTTAGAACTCATCCCAACCAATGAGCAGTTCTTC.

Ten or more counts support this clonotype. The chain carries TRBV7-2 and TRBJ2-3, with D perhaps given as TRBD1 or TRBD2 (6 bases each). Trimming took off 5 bases at V and 1 base at J, with 13 bases between the two ends. Germline V gene data show CDR1 as SGHTA and CDR2 as FQGNSA. This CDR3 has 15 residues. The CDR3 loop is CASSDGGGGTDTQYF. DNA of the CDR3: TGTGCCAGCAGCGATGGGGGCGGGGGCACAGATACGCAGTATTTT. Variable domain in full (rest from reference TRBV7-2 and TRBJ2-3): GAGVSQSPSNKVTEKGKDVELRCDPISGHTALYWYRQSLGQGLEFLIYFQGNSAPDKSGLPSDRFSAERTGGSVSTLTIQRTQQEDSAVYLCASSDGGGGTDTQYFGPGTRLTVL.

For the CDR3, the DNA is TGTGCCAGCAGCTTAGCTCAGAACCAAGAGACCCAGTACTTC. Its protein product is CASSLAQNQETQYF. V is TRBV7-9 and J is TRBJ2-5, with D unclear. Trimming took 0 bases from V and 0 from J, leaving 5 bases between them. The CDR3 contains 14 residues. Looked up from germline, CDR1 is SEHNR and CDR2 is FQNEAQ (reference sequence).

This clonotype was counted once. The chain combines TRBV12-3 or TRBV12-4 with TRBJ1-2; TRBD1 aligns across 9 bases. The CDR3 contains 15 residues. The V gene end was trimmed by 4 bases and the J gene end by 3 bases; junction bases not matched to a gene: 6. The CDR3 here is CASSSQGANDYGYTF. As DNA, the CDR3 is TGTGCCAGCAGTTCACAGGGGGCAAACGACTATGGCTACACCTTC.

J is TRBJ2-5 and V is TRBV12-5; 11 bases match TRBD2. The CDR3 is 18 amino acids. V gave up 4 bases and J gave up 5 bases; unmatched junction bases: 15. Germline CDR1 is LGHNT and CDR2 is FRNRAP. The CDR3 DNA is TGTGCTAGTGGTTCAGGGACTAGCGGAGGTCCCCTTTTGGAGACCCAGTACTTC. Translation: CASGSGTSGGPLLETQYF.

This clonotype was recorded a few times. This chain joins TRBV5-4 and TRBJ2-2; TRBD2 might be the D (6 bases). V lost 4 bases to trimming and J lost 0 bases, with 13 bases between them. The CDR3 runs to 16 residues. Germline loops: CDR1 SGHNT, CDR2 YYREEE (reference sequence). The CDR3 spells CASSQFGGSNTGELFF. In DNA form, the CDR3 reads TGTGCCAGCAGCCAATTCGGGGGTTCGAACACCGGGGAGCTGTTTTTT.

A few counts support this clonotype. This sequence joins TRBV6-2 or TRBV6-3 and TRBJ2-2, with TRBD2 matching over 15 bases. CDR1 is MNHEY and CDR2 is SVGEGT in the germline V gene. The CDR3 extends over 18 amino acids. V shed 6 bases, J shed 4 bases, and the junction held 9 bases outside the gene matches. The CDR3 coding sequence is TGTGCCAGCAGACAGGGACTAGCGGGAGGCAGCCCCACCGGGGAGCTGTTTTTT. Translated, it gives CASRQGLAGGSPTGELFF.

This clonotype was detected only a few times. The gene calls are TRBV2 and TRBJ2-1; 7 positions match TRBD1. J was trimmed by 6 bases and V by 3 bases; bases with no gene match: 8. The germline V gene encodes CDR1 SNHLY and CDR2 FYNNEI. There are 15 residues in the CDR3. The CDR3 sequence: CASSDTGAFLNEQFF. The CDR3, as DNA: TGTGCCAGCAGTGATACAGGGGCGTTCCTCAATGAGCAGTTCTTC.